What follows describes a single T cell receptor beta chain. The data belong to a study of T cell changes during pregnancy in multiple sclerosis. Repertoires were generated with immunoSEQ multiplex PCR, while TCRdb's copy carries only in-frame clones and drops some. Of 20,000 to 25,000 clones in the sample, 80% to 90% were seen once. V lost 5 bases to trimming and J lost 2 bases; unmatched junction nucleotides: 6. This CDR3 region has 15 residues. The V gene's germline CDR1 is MDHEN and CDR2 SYDVKM. The clonotype comes from a female donor with multiple sclerosis, enrolled in a pregnancy study. The material sequenced was CD8+ T cells from peripheral blood mononuclear cells, taken in the first trimester of pregnancy. J is TRBJ2-1 and V is TRBV28; 7 bases agree with TRBD2. The CDR3 DNA follows: TGTGCCAGCAGTCCCCTAGCGGAAACCTACAATGAGCAGTTCTTC. Protein product: CASSPLAETYNEQFF.